This T cell receptor beta chain is drawn from a study of T cell repertoires in cytomegalovirus infection. Germline CDR1 SQVTM, CDR2 ANQGSEA. This CDR3 comprises 15 residues. With 5 bases clipped from V and 6 bases from J, the junction kept 13 bases outside the gene matches. As concerns this clonotype: A much larger clone differs from this one at a single base, so this may be a read error.

TCRdb reprocessed the reads via MiXCR and lists one record per CDR3 protein. The profile shows roughly 230,000 distinct CDR3 sequences, about 5.9% of them singletons. This TCR was sampled from a human donor in good health (CMV status not recorded). Some clones in this sample may be carry-over from other donors' samples. Specimen: PBMCs. This chain connects TRBV29-1 to TRBJ2-7, with 10 bases aligning to TRBD2. CDR3: CSVSPPSGGSFEQYF. The CDR3 nucleotides are TGCAGCGTTTCCCCGCCTAGCGGGGGTTCTTTCGAGCAGTACTTC.